This T cell receptor beta chain was recorded in a study of T cells expressing NK-cell markers. Study background: Out of eight donors sequenced, seven tested HCMV-seropositive and the remaining one seronegative. The study, taken as a whole, reports: In a handful of donors, dominant clonotypes made up roughly 25-60.1% of CD3+CD56-NKG2C+ cells. The study found dominant NKG2C+ clonotypes at about 1.0-8% of CD8+ T cells in roughly six donors.

Germline lookup yields CDR1 SEHNR and CDR2 FQNEAQ (reference sequence). The CDR3 is made up of 14 amino acids. Points on this clonotype: The antigen remains unidentified.

The authors made TCR beta cDNA libraries by 5'RACE template switching. This switching added a universal primer site and UMIs. TCRdb reprocessed the 5' RACE reads, with one entry per CDR3 protein and no DNA. The listing records approximately 6,000 distinct CDR3 sequences. This TCR was sampled from a man between 18 and 29 years old in good health. The sample consisted of blood T cells: a sorted CD56 or NKG2C T cell subset, CD4+ or CD8+ T cells, or bulk PBMC T cells (not recorded which). The rearrangement uses TRBV7-9 and TRBJ1-5; TCRdb indicates TRBD1, and absent DNA this call remains unverified. CDR3 amino acids: CASSAGTQNQPQHF. Full variable domain (rest looked up from reference TRBV7-9 and TRBJ1-5): DTGVSQNPRHKITKRGQNVTFRCDPISEHNRLYWYRQTLGQGPEFLTYFQNEAQLEKSRLLSDRFSAERPKGSFSTLEIQRTEQGDSAMYLCASSAGTQNQPQHFGDGTRLSIL.